Following are 19 T cell receptor beta chains from one sample sequenced in a study of T cell responses to AZD1222 COVID-19 vaccine (dated by TCRdb to the early 2020s). The sample's time point label is to be understood as: baseline before first vaccination. To prepare the library, the immunoSEQ multiplex PCR assay was applied. Imported from immuneACCESS, the table was reduced by TCRdb to in-frame sequences with V and J called. These copies leave out some clones; in studies compared against another copy, an unresolved V gene accounts for under half, and the cause of the remainder is not known. This sample holds some 96,000 clones; about 86% were observed only once. The leading ten clones occupy less than 20% of the sample. The specimen was peripheral blood, collected on day 0 of AZD1222 vaccination. The receptors originated from an adult in good health.

The V call is TRBV6-5, the J call TRBJ1-5; the D is unclear. The CDR3 has 13 residues. V shed 7 bases and J shed 4 bases, with 11 bases lying between them. In germline, CDR1 is MNHEY, CDR2 SVGAGI. DNA for the CDR3: TGTGCCAGCAAGAACACTCCAAATCAGCCCCAGCATTTT. Protein sequence: CASKNTPNQPQHF.

This rearrangement joins TRBV7-8 to TRBJ1-5; D gene unclear. Germline V lookup: CDR1 SGHVS, CDR2 FQNEAQ. The CDR3 totals 14 residues. V lost 4 bases and J lost 4, with 11 bases in between. CDR3 amino acids: CASSSPGRNQPQHF. The CDR3 bases are TGTGCCAGCAGCTCACCCGGAAGGAATCAGCCCCAGCATTTT.

V gene TRBV6-5 combines with J gene TRBJ1-2, with D hard to call. Germline V gene lookup returns CDR1 MNHEY and CDR2 SVGAGI. The CDR3 length is 13 residues. V lost 3 bases, J lost 4 bases, and 9 bases lay in between. CDR3 sequence (DNA): TGTGCCAGCAGTTATTCCTCATTCTATGGCTACACCTTC. Translating it yields CASSYSSFYGYTF.

V and J are TRBV20-1 and TRBJ2-5; unclear D gene. The length of the CDR3 is 11 residues. Germline CDR1 DFQATT, CDR2 SNEGSKA (reference sequence). With 6 bases removed from V and 5 bases from J, the gap between germline ends came to 10 bases. The chain's CDR3 is CSAEIGETQYF. In DNA form, the CDR3 reads TGCAGTGCCGAGATTGGGGAGACCCAGTACTTC.

The V call is TRBV5-1, the J call TRBJ2-7, with D maybe TRBD1 (6 bases). Germline CDR1 SGHRS, CDR2 YFSETQ. This CDR3 comprises 19 residues. Trimming stripped 1 base from V and 0 bases from J, with 23 bases between. CDR3 in amino acids: CASSLRQSIIQGISYEQYF. Here the CDR3 DNA reads TGCGCCAGCAGCTTGCGCCAATCCATAATACAGGGAATCTCCTACGAGCAGTACTTC.

The V gene is TRBV6-5, the J gene TRBJ2-7, with 8 bases aligning to TRBD2. The germline V gene has CDR1 MNHEY and CDR2 SVGAGI. Unmatched junction bases numbered 10, after V lost 7 bases and J lost 5 bases. This CDR3 region has 14 residues. This CDR3 reads CASTPWGSGNEQYF. As DNA, the CDR3 is TGTGCCAGCACCCCCTGGGGTAGCGGGAACGAGCAGTACTTC.

This clone was observed a few times. The rearrangement links TRBV28 to TRBJ2-7; D call uncertain. The CDR3 sequence is 11 residues long. Trimming left V 2 bases short and J 4 bases short, with 3 bases between. Germline assignment: CDR1 MDHEN and CDR2 SYDVKM. The CDR3 DNA reads as TGTGCCAGCAGTTTACGGTACGAGCAGTACTTC. This codes for CASSLRYEQYF.

The chain links TRBV19 to TRBJ1-6; 9 nucleotides line up with TRBD1. V was clipped by 7 bases and J by 9 bases; unmatched bases: 10. The CDR3 has 15 residues. CDR1 is LNHDA, CDR2 SQIVND, per germline (reference sequence). The CDR3 protein is CASNTDRGSSSPLHF. The DNA of the CDR3 is TGTGCCAGTAACACCGACAGGGGGTCTAGTTCACCCCTCCACTTT.

In this sample, this clone turned up a few times. The chain has TRBV7-2 and TRBJ2-1; possible D gene TRBD2, 6 bases. The CDR3 totals 15 residues. The V gene's germline CDR1 is SGHTA and CDR2 FQGNSA. V was pared by 7 bases and J by 10 bases, with 23 bases between. The CDR3 DNA sequence: TGTGCCAGCATCTTGAGCGGGTTAGTTCCATTGGAGCAGTTCTTC. Translating gives CASILSGLVPLEQFF.

The chain uses TRBV19 and TRBJ1-4; no definite D call. V lost 6 bases and J 4 bases, leaving 9 bases between the germline ends. The CDR3 is 13 residues long. Germline-derived CDR1 and CDR2 are LNHDA and SQIVND (reference sequence). CDR3 sequence (DNA): TGTGCCAGTAGGGAGAGGAATAATGAAAAACTGTTTTTT. The encoded protein is CASRERNNEKLFF.

The rearrangement joins TRBV15 to TRBJ1-2, with TRBD1 identical over 8 bases. The V and J ends lost 6 bases and 4 bases, in that order; junction bases with no gene match: 10. The germline gives CDR1 LNHNV, CDR2 YYDKDF (reference sequence). This CDR3 is built from 15 residues. The CDR3 DNA follows: TGTGCCACCAGTCCGACAGGGGAACTCGGCTATGGCTACACCTTC. This translates into CATSPTGELGYGYTF. The whole variable domain, filled in from reference TRBV15 and TRBJ1-2, reads DAMVIQNPRYQVTQFGKPVTLSCSQTLNHNVMYWYQQKSSQAPKLLFHYYDKDFNNEADTPDNFQSRRPNTSFCFLDIRSPGLGDTAMYLCATSPTGELGYGYTFGSGTRLTVV.

The V gene is TRBV25-1, the J gene TRBJ1-2; D perhaps matches TRBD1 (5 bases). V was trimmed by 2 bases and J by 6 bases, leaving 10 bases between them. The CDR3 contains 13 residues. Germline V CDR1 and CDR2: MGHDK, SYGVNS. The CDR3 bases are TGTGCCAGCAGTGAAGTTAGGGACGATGGCTACACCTTC. It is translated as CASSEVRDDGYTF.

The rearrangement uses TRBV5-4 and TRBJ1-6; 10 nucleotides line up with TRBD1. V dropped 4 bases and J dropped 11; count of bases not matched to a gene: 9. CDR1 and CDR2 from the germline V gene are SGHNT and YYREEE (reference sequence). This CDR3 is built from 15 residues. Written as DNA, the CDR3 is TGTGCCAGCAGCAGGGGGACAGGGGACTGGGCACCCCTCCACTTT. It yields the protein CASSRGTGDWAPLHF.

The rearrangement links TRBV2 to TRBJ2-3; TRBD2 matches at 8 bases. The junction had 12 bases not matched to a gene; V was cut back by 4 bases and J by 6 bases. This CDR3 has 16 amino acids. Germline lookup yields CDR1 SNHLY and CDR2 FYNNEI. CDR3 coding DNA: TGTGCCAGCAGTGGGGAATTAGCGGGAACGGGGGATACGCAGTATTTT. It codes for CASSGELAGTGDTQYF.

V usage is TRBV10-3 and J usage is TRBJ1-1; TRBD1 matches 7 bases. Unmatched junction bases numbered 10, after V lost 10 bases and J lost 2 bases. The CDR3 is 14 residues long. Germline V gives CDR1 ENHRY, CDR2 SYGVKD. The CDR3 coding sequence is TGTGCCACCCAGGACAGGCTATCCAACACTGAAGCTTTCTTT. Its protein is CATQDRLSNTEAFF.

The rearrangement uses TRBV19 and TRBJ2-1; 7 nucleotides align to TRBD2. From germline, CDR1 is LNHDA and CDR2 SQIVND (reference sequence). The CDR3 has 16 residues. V shed 4 bases, J shed 2 bases, and the junction held 8 bases outside the gene matches. CDR3 bases: TGTGCCAGTAGTAGCCCGGGGGAGGGGACCTACAATGAGCAGTTCTTC. As protein: CASSSPGEGTYNEQFF.

The chain uses TRBV6-5 and TRBJ1-2, with D uncertain. Germline CDR1 reads MNHEY; CDR2 reads SVGAGI. The CDR3 is 14 amino acids. Trimming cost V 2 bases and J 7 bases, with 14 bases left between them. The CDR3 region has the DNA TGTGCCAGCAGTTACAGCCCTCGGGAGGGTGGCTACACCTTC. Translation: CASSYSPREGGYTF.

The chain is built from TRBV25-1 and TRBJ1-6; no firm D call. Trimming took 3 bases from V and 4 from J, leaving 10 bases between them. This CDR3 contains 15 residues. Germline CDR1 and CDR2: MGHDK and SYGVNS. The CDR3: CASSDARPYNSPLHF. CDR3 bases: TGTGCCAGCAGTGACGCCAGACCGTATAATTCACCCCTCCACTTT.

V is TRBV5-6 and J is TRBJ2-2; D may be TRBD1 (5 bases). Looked up from germline, CDR1 is SGHDT and CDR2 is YYEEEE. The CDR3 contains 13 residues. V gave up 4 bases and J gave up 7 bases, with 11 bases separating them. In DNA, the CDR3 is TGTGCCAGCAGCCCAGGGTCCCGCGGGGAGCTGTTTTTT. Its protein product is CASSPGSRGELFF.